This TCR beta chain was sequenced in a study of cytomegalovirus exposure and HLA in healthy donors. Study findings and constraints: Some segments of the V type, notably TRBV6-2 and TRBV6-3, were excluded as indistinguishable.

This clone was observed a single time. No antigen is known for it. J was trimmed by 6 bases and V by 4 bases; bases with no gene match: 11. CDR1 and CDR2 from the germline V gene are SGHRS and YFSETQ. This CDR3 contains 15 residues. Every donor was a healthy person donating bone marrow. Researchers ran the PCR with 60 Vbeta and 13 Jbeta primers. The repertoire was sequenced with immunoSEQ multiplex PCR; TCRdb's copy has only in-frame clones and lacks some. Of about 210,000 clones listed, about 80% were seen once; the top ten hold 14%. Sequenced input: PBMCs. This chain joins TRBV5-1 and TRBJ1-1; 8 bases line up with TRBD1. This TCR was recovered from a woman in her 30s in good health and CMV-seropositive. The CDR3 loop reads CASSPSGPGGSEAFF. The CDR3, as DNA: TGCGCCAGCAGCCCGTCAGGTCCAGGGGGCTCTGAAGCTTTCTTT.